Listed here are 4 T cell receptor beta chains from one sample, sequenced in a study of regulatory dendritic cells for organ transplantation. Sorted T cells were CFSE-labeled and cultured roughly five days with allogeneic regulatory or mature dendritic cells at 1:10. Assay used: immunoSEQ multiplex PCR; TCRdb lists only in-frame clones, some missing. The table includes around 13,000 clones, approximately 75% detected once. These receptors have no known antigen. Sequenced sample: naive CD8+ T cells from blood cultured with regulatory dendritic cells. Subset given: CD45RA+ naive T cells. The receptors derive from a human donor in good health.

The chain couples TRBV7-9 to TRBJ1-1; 7 bases agree with TRBD1. Germline CDR1 is SEHNR and CDR2 is FQNEAQ (reference sequence). The J segment lost 1 base and the V segment lost 5 bases, leaving 4 bases of the junction unmatched. The CDR3 covers 14 residues. CDR3 in amino acids: CASSHRTGNTEAFF. The CDR3 bases are TGTGCCAGCAGCCACCGGACAGGGAACACTGAAGCTTTCTTT.

In the case of this clone: A junction end diverges from the germline sequence, so it may reflect a read error. CDR3 DNA sequence: TGTGCCAGCAGCGTGCGACAGGGGAAAATAAACACCGAGGAGCTGTTTTTT. This encodes CASSVRQGKINTEELFF. The V and J genes are TRBV9 and TRBJ2-2; 8 nucleotides agree with TRBD1. The germline CDR1 and CDR2 sequences are SGDLS and YYNGEE. The CDR3 totals 17 residues.

The chain recombines TRBV27 with TRBJ2-1; TRBD2 aligns across 7 bases. Germline lookup yields CDR1 MNHEY and CDR2 SMNVEV (reference sequence). CDR3 length: 15 amino acids. V trimming: 1 base; J trimming: 2 bases; junction bases outside the gene matches: 2. The CDR3 here is CASSLFAGAYNEQFF. CDR3 bases: TGTGCCAGCAGTTTATTTGCGGGGGCCTACAATGAGCAGTTCTTC.

The sample holds one count of this clone. The CDR3 reads CASSKSGGAGYEQFF. DNA of the CDR3: TGTGCCAGCAGTAAAAGCGGGGGGGCAGGGTATGAGCAGTTCTTC. The V gene is TRBV6-5, the J gene TRBJ2-1, with TRBD2 matching over 10 bases. The V segment lost 5 bases and the J segment 8 bases; nucleotides outside the gene matches: 9. CDR1 is MNHEY and CDR2 is SVGAGI in the germline V gene. CDR3 length: 15 residues.